The 9 T cell receptor beta chains listed next were all sequenced from one sample in a study of blood T cell repertoires in COVID-19. Assay: immunoSEQ multiplex PCR; the TCRdb copy retains only in-frame clones and omits some. Of roughly 190,000 clones listed, roughly 87% are singletons. Sequenced material: peripheral blood. All receptors come from a woman aged 40 to 55 with acute or convalescent COVID-19.

The chain combines TRBV27 with TRBJ2-1; 9 bases fit TRBD1. There are 15 residues in the CDR3. With V trimmed by 8 bases and J by 5 bases, 10 bases remained unmatched. The germline CDR1 and CDR2 sequences are MNHEY and SMNVEV (reference sequence). Here the CDR3 DNA reads TGTGCCAGCGTCCCCGGGACAGGGTTGGACAATGAGCAGTTCTTC. Translating it yields CASVPGTGLDNEQFF.

The chain is built from TRBV28 and TRBJ2-7, with D possibly being TRBD1 (8 bases). Trimming shortened V by 7 bases and J by 5 bases, and 15 bases separated the two germline ends. This CDR3 contains 13 residues. The germline V gene encodes CDR1 MDHEN and CDR2 SYDVKM. CDR3 loop: CASTTGGGHEQYF. The CDR3 DNA is TGTGCCAGCACCACAGGGGGGGGACACGAGCAGTACTTC.

The chain uses TRBV7-8 and TRBJ2-7; D might be TRBD1 (5 bases). The CDR3 sequence is 16 residues long. Germline CDR1 SGHVS, CDR2 FQNEAQ. Trimming stripped 5 bases from V and 5 bases from J, with 22 bases between. CDR3 in DNA: TGTGCCAGCAGCCCAGGACGGATCGGGCTAGGGGACGAGCAGTACTTC. Translated, it gives CASSPGRIGLGDEQYF.

The rearrangement uses TRBV14 and TRBJ1-2; D is unresolved. The CDR3 runs 13 residues. Per germline, CDR1 SGHDN and CDR2 FVKESK. With 0 bases removed from V and 7 bases from J, the gap between germline ends came to 9 bases. In DNA, the CDR3 is TGTGCCAGCAGCCAAGATTGGACTGGTGGCTACACCTTC. Translation gives CASSQDWTGGYTF.

V usage is TRBV10-2 and J usage is TRBJ2-1, with 9 bases aligning to TRBD2. V was clipped by 2 bases and J by 7 bases; unmatched bases: 12. Germline V lookup: CDR1 WSHSY, CDR2 SAAADI. This CDR3 is 17 amino acids long. CDR3 bases: TGCGCCAGCAGTGAGCTTAGGACGACTAGCGGAACTAATGAGCAGTTCTTC. This sequence encodes CASSELRTTSGTNEQFF.

This clone was detected once. The chain combines TRBV2 with TRBJ1-2; weak D call: TRBD1 (5 bases). CDR1 and CDR2 (germline): SNHLY, FYNNEI. This CDR3 comprises 14 residues. V was pared by 3 bases and J by 2 bases, with 10 bases between. The CDR3 region has the DNA TGTGCCAGCAGTGATTTGGGGGGGAACTATGGCTACACCTTC. Its translation is CASSDLGGNYGYTF.

V gene TRBV2 combines with J gene TRBJ2-1; TRBD2 might be the D (6 bases). CDR1 and CDR2 from the germline V gene are SNHLY and FYNNEI. Deletions cut 5 bases from V and 12 bases from J, with 8 bases between. The CDR3 has 10 residues. In DNA form, the CDR3 reads TGTGCCAGCAGTTCCGGGGGGCAGTTCTTC. Translated, it gives CASSSGGQFF.

The genes are TRBV25-1 and TRBJ1-2; 7 bases are a match to TRBD1. Germline loops: CDR1 MGHDK, CDR2 SYGVNS. V gave up 4 bases and J gave up 5 bases; unmatched junction bases: 7. The CDR3 loop spans 14 amino acids. CDR3 DNA: TGTGCCAGCAGTGGTGCGGACAGGAGGTATGGCTACACCTTC. This translates into CASSGADRRYGYTF.

This clone was seen a few times. The V call is TRBV28, the J call TRBJ1-1; TRBD1 aligns across 8 bases. Germline CDR1 reads MDHEN; CDR2 reads SYDVKM. Trimming cost V 6 bases and J 1 base; bases outside gene matches: 4. The CDR3 consists of 14 residues. CDR3: CASRSGGTNTEAFF. For the CDR3, the DNA is TGTGCCAGCAGATCAGGGGGCACGAACACTGAAGCTTTCTTT.